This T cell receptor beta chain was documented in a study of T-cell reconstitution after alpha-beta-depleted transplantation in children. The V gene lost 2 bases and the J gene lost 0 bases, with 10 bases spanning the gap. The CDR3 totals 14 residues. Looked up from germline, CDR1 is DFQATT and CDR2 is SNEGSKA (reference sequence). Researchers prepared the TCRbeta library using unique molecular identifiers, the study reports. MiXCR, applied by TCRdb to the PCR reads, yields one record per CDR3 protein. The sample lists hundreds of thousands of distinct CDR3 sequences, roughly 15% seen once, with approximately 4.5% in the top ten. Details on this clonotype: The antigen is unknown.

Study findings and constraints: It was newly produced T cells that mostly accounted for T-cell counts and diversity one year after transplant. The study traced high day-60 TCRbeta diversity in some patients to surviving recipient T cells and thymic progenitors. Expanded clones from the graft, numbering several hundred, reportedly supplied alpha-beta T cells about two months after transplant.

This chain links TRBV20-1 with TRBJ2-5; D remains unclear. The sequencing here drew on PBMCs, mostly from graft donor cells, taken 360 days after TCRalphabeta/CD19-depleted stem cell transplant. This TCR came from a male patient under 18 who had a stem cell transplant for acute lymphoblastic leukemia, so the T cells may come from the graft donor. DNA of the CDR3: TGCAGTGCTAGAAGCCAGGTCGACCAAGAGACCCAGTACTTC. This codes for CSARSQVDQETQYF.